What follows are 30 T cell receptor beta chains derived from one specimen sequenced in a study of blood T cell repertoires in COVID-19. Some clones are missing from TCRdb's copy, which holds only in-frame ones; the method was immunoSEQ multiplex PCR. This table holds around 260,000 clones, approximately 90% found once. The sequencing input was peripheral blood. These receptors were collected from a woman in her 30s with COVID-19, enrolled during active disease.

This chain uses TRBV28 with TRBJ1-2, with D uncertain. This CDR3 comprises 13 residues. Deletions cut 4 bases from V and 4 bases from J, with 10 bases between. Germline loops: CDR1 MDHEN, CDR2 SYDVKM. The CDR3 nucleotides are TGTGCCAGCAGTTCCTCAGGCTCCTATGGCTACACCTTC. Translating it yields CASSSSGSYGYTF.

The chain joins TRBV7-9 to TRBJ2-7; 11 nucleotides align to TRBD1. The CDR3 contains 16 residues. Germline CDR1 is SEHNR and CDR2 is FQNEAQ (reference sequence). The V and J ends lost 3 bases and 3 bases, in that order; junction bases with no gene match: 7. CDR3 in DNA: TGTGCCAGCAGCTTGGGGACAGGGGGGAAAGTCTACGAGCAGTACTTC. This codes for CASSLGTGGKVYEQYF. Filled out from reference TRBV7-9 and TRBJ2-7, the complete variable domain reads DTGVSQNPRHKITKRGQNVTFRCDPISEHNRLYWYRQTLGQGPEFLTYFQNEAQLEKSRLLSDRFSAERPKGSFSTLEIQRTEQGDSAMYLCASSLGTGGKVYEQYFGPGTRLTVT.

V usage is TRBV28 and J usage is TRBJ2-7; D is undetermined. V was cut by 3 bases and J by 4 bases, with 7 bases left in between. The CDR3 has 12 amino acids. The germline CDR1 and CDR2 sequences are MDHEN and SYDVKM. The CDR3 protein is CASSFVEYEQYF. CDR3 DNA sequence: TGTGCCAGCAGTTTCGTAGAGTACGAGCAGTACTTC.

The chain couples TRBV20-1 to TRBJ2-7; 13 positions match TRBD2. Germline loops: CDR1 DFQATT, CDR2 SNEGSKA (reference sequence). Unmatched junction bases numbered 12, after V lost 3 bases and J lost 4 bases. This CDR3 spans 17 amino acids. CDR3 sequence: CSASRLGGTSGEYEQYF. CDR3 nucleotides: TGCAGTGCTAGTAGGTTAGGGGGGACTAGCGGGGAATACGAGCAGTACTTC.

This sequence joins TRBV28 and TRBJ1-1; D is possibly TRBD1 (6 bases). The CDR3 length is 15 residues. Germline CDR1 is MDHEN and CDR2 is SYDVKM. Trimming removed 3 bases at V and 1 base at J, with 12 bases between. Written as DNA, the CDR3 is TGTGCCAGCAGTTTGACCGGGACAACGAACACTGAAGCTTTCTTT. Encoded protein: CASSLTGTTNTEAFF.

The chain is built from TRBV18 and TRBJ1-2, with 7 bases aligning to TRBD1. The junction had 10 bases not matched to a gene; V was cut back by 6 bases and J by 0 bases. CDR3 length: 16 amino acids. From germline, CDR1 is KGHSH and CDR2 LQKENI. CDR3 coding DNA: TGTGCCAGCTCCCTCGGGGGAACAGGGGCTAACTATGGCTACACCTTC. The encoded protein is CASSLGGTGANYGYTF.

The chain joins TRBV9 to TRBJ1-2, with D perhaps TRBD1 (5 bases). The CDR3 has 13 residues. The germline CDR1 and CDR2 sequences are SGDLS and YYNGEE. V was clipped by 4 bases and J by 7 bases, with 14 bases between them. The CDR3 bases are TGTGCCAGCAGCCTGGGGCAGGGTGGTGGCTACACCTTC. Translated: CASSLGQGGGYTF.

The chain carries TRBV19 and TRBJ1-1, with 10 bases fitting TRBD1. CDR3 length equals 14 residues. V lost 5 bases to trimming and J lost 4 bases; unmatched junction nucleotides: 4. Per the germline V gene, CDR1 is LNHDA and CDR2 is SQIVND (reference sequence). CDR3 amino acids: CASSPGQGFTEAFF. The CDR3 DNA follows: TGTGCCAGTAGTCCGGGACAGGGGTTCACTGAAGCTTTCTTT.

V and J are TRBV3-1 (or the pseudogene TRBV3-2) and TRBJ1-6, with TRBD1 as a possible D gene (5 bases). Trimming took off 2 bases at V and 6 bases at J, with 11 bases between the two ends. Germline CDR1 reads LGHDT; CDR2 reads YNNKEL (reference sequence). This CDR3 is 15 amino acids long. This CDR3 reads CASSQRGQRNSPLHF. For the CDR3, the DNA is TGTGCCAGCAGCCAAAGGGGTCAACGTAATTCACCCCTCCACTTT.

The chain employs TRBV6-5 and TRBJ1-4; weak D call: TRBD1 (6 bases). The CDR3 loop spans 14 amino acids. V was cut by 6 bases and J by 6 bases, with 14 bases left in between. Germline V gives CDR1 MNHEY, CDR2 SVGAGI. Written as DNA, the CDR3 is TGTGCCAGCAGGTCGGGACAATTGGATGAAAAACTGTTTTTT. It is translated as CASRSGQLDEKLFF.

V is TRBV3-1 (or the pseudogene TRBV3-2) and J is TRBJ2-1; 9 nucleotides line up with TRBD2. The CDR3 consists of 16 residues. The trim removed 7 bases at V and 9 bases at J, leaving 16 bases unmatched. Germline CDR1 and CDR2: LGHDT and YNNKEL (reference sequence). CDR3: CASTLKGGLALPEQFF. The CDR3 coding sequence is TGTGCCAGCACCCTAAAGGGGGGACTAGCTTTACCTGAGCAGTTCTTC.

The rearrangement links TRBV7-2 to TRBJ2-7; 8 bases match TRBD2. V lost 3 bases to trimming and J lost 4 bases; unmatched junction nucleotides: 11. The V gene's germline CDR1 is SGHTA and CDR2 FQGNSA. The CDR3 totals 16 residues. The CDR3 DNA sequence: TGTGCCAGCAGCTTGAGTCGGGGACTAGGAGATTACGAGCAGTACTTC. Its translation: CASSLSRGLGDYEQYF. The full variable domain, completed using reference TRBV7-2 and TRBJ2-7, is GAGVSQSPSNKVTEKGKDVELRCDPISGHTALYWYRQSLGQGLEFLIYFQGNSAPDKSGLPSDRFSAERTGGSVSTLTIQRTQQEDSAVYLCASSLSRGLGDYEQYFGPGTRLTVT.

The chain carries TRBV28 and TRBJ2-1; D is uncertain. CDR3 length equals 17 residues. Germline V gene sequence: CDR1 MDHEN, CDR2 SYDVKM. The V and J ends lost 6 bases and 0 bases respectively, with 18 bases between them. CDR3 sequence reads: CASSPVPPRGSYNEQFF. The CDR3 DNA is TGTGCCAGCAGCCCAGTCCCCCCGAGAGGCTCCTACAATGAGCAGTTCTTC. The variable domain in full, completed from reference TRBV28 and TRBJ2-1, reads DVKVTQSSRYLVKRTGEKVFLECVQDMDHENMFWYRQDPGLGLRLIYFSYDVKMKEKGDIPEGYSVSREKKERFSLILESASTNQTSMYLCASSPVPPRGSYNEQFFGPGTRLTVL.

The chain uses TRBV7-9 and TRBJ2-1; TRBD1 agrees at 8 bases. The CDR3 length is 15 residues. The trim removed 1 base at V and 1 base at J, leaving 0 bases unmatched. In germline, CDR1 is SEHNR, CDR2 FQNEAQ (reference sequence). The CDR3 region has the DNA TGTGCCAGCAGCTTAGACAGGGGGTCCTACAATGAGCAGTTCTTC. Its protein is CASSLDRGSYNEQFF.

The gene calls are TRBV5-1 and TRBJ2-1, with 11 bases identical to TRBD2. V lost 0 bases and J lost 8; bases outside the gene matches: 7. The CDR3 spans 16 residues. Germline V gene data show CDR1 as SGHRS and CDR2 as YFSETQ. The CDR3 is CASSLDTSGSFDEQFF. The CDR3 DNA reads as TGCGCCAGCAGCTTGGATACTAGCGGGAGTTTTGATGAGCAGTTCTTC.

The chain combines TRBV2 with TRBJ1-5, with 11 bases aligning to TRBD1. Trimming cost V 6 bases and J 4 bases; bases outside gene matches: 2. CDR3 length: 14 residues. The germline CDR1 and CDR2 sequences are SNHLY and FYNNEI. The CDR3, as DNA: TGTGCCAGCAGAGGGACAGGGGGGAATCAGCCCCAGCATTTT. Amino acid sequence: CASRGTGGNQPQHF. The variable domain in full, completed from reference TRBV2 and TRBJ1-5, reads EPEVTQTPSHQVTQMGQEVILRCVPISNHLYFYWYRQILGQKVEFLVSFYNNEISEKSEIFDDQFSVERPDGSNFTLKIRSTKLEDSAMYFCASRGTGGNQPQHFGDGTRLSIL.

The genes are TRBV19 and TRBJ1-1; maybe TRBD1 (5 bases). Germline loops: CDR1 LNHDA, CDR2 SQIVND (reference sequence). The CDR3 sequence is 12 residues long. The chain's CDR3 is CATGWRGTEAFF. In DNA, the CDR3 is TGTGCTACTGGCTGGAGGGGCACTGAAGCTTTCTTT.

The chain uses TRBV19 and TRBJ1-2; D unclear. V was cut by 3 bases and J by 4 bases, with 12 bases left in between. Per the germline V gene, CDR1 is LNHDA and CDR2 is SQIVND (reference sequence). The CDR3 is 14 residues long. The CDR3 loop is CASSISHGSYGYTF. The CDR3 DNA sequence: TGTGCCAGTAGTATCTCTCACGGGAGCTATGGCTACACCTTC.

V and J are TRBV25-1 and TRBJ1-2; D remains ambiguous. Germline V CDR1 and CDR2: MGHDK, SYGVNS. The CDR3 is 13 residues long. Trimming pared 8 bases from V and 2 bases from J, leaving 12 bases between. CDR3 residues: CASSLTLNYGYTF. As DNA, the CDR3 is TGTGCCAGCTCTTTGACTTTGAACTATGGCTACACCTTC.

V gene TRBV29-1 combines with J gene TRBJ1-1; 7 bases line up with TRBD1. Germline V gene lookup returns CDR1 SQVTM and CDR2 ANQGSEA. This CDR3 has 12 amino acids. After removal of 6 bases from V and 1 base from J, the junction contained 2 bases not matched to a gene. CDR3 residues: CSVRQGNTEAFF. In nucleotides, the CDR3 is TGCAGCGTAAGACAGGGGAACACTGAAGCTTTCTTT. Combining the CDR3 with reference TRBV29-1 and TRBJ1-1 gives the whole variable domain SAVISQKPSRDICQRGTSLTIQCQVDSQVTMMFWYRQQPGQSLTLIATANQGSEATYESGFVIDKFPISRPNLTFSTLTVSNMSPEDSSIYLCSVRQGNTEAFFGQGTRLTVV.

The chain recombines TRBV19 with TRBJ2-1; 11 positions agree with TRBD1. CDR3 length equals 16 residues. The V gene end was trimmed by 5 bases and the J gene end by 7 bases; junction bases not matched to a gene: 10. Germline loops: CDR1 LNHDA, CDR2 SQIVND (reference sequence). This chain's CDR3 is CASSHRTGGAVNEQFF. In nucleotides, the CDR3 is TGTGCCAGTAGTCACAGGACAGGGGGCGCAGTGAATGAGCAGTTCTTC. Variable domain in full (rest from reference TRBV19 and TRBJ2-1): DGGITQSPKYLFRKEGQNVTLSCEQNLNHDAMYWYRQDPGQGLRLIYYSQIVNDFQKGDIAEGYSVSREKKESFPLTVTSAQKNPTAFYLCASSHRTGGAVNEQFFGPGTRLTVL.

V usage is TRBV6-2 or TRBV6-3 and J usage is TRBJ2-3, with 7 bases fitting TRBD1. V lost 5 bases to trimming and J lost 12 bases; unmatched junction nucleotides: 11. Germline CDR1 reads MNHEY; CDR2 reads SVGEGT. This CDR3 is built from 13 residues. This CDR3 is CASSASDRVSQYF. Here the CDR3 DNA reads TGTGCCAGCAGTGCGTCCGACAGGGTTTCCCAGTATTTT.

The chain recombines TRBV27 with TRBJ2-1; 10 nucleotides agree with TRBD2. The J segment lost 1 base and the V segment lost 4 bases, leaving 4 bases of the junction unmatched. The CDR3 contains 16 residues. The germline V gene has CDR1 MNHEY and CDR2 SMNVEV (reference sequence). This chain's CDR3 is CASSSILAGSYNEQFF. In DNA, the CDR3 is TGTGCCAGCAGTTCGATACTAGCGGGGTCCTACAATGAGCAGTTCTTC.

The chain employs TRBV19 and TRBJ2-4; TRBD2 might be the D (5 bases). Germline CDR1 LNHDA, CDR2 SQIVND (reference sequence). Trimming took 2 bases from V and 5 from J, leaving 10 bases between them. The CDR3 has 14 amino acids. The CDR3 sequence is CASSITGSQNIQYF. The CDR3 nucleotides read TGTGCCAGTAGTATAACGGGGTCCCAAAACATTCAGTACTTC.

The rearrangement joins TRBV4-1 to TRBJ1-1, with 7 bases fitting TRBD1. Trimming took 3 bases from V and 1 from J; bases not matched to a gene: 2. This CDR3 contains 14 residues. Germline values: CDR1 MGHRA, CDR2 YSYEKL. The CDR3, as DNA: TGCGCCAGCAGCCAGACAGGGCCGAACACTGAAGCTTTCTTT. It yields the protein CASSQTGPNTEAFF.

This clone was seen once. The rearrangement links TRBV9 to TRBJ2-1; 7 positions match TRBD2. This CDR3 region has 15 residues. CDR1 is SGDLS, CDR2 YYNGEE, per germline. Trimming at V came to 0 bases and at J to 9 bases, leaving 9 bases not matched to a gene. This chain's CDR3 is CASSVGTGGGREQFF. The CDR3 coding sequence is TGTGCCAGCAGCGTAGGAACGGGAGGTGGGCGTGAGCAGTTCTTC.

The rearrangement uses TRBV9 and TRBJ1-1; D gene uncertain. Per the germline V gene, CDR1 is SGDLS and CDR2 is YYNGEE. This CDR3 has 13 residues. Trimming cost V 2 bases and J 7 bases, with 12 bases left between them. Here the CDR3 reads CASSVSAGGEAFF. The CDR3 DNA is TGTGCCAGCAGCGTGTCTGCGGGCGGTGAAGCTTTCTTT.

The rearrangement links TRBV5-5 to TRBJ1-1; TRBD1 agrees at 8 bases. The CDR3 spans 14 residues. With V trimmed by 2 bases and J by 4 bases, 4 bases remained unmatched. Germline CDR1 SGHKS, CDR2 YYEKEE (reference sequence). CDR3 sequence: CASSFVRGPTEAFF. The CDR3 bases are TGTGCCAGCAGCTTCGTCAGGGGGCCCACTGAAGCTTTCTTT.

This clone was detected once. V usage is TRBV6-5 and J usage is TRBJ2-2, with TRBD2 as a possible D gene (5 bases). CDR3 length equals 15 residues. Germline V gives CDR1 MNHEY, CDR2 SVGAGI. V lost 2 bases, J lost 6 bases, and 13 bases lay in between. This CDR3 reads CASSYGEHGAGELFF. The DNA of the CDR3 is TGTGCCAGCAGTTACGGGGAGCACGGGGCCGGGGAGCTGTTTTTT.

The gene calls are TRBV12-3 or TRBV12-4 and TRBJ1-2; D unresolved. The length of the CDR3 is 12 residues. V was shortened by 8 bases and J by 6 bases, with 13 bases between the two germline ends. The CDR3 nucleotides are TGTGCCAGCGGGGAAGGAGGGAATGGCTACACCTTC. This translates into CASGEGGNGYTF.